This entry features one TCR beta chain sequence. What it binds is not known. Being one base from a much bigger clone, this may be a read error. TCRdb re-analyzed the PCR reads using MiXCR. The data contain around 45,000 clones, roughly 15% of them seen just once; the ten biggest clones take up 20% to 25%. This sample was taken from a study of metastatic and nonmetastatic thyroid tumors. As for the study in general: A comparison of repertoires was made across blood and tumor or nodule tissue from malignant and benign thyroid patients. Study-level findings and limits: It was reported that TCR beta diversity was significantly higher in malignant thyroid tumors than benign nodules, in blood and tumor.

Thyroid surgery was performed in patients who had received no treatment beforehand. The CDR3 contains 16 residues. The V gene's germline CDR1 is SGHNT and CDR2 YENEEA. Sequenced material: blood. This clonotype was obtained from a female donor with papillary thyroid cancer or a benign thyroid nodule (not recorded which). Some clones in this sample may be carry-over from other donors' samples. The rearrangement uses TRBV11-3 and TRBJ2-1, with D maybe TRBD2 (7 bases). CDR3 sequence: CASSHGGAGAYNGQFF. In DNA, the CDR3 is TGTGCCAGCAGCCACGGGGGCGCGGGGGCCTACAATGGGCAGTTCTTC.